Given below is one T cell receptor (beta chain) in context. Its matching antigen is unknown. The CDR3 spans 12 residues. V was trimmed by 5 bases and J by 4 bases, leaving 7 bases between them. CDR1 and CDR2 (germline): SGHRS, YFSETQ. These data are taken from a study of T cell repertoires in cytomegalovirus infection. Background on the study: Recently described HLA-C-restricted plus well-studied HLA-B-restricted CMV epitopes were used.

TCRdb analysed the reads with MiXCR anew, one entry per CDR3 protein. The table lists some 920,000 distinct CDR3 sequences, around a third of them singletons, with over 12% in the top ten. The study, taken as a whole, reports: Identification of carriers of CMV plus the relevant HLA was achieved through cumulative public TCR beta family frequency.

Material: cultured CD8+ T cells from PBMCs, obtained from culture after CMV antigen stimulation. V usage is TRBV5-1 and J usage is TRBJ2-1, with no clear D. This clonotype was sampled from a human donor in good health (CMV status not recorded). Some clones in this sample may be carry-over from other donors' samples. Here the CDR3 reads CASRAQYNEQFF. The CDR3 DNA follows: TGCGCCAGCAGAGCGCAGTACAATGAGCAGTTCTTC.